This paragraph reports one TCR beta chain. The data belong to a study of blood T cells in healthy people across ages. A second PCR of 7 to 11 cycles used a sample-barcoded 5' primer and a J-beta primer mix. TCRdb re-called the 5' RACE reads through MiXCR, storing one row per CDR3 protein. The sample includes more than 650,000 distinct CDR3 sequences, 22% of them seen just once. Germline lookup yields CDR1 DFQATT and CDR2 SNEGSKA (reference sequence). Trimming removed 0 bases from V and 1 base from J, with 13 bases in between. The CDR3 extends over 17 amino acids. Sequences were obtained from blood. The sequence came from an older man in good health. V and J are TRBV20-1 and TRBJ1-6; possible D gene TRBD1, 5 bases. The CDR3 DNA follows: TGCAGTGCTAGAGATTTTTCAGGGATGTCCTATAATTCACCCCTCCACTTT. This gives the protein CSARDFSGMSYNSPLHF.